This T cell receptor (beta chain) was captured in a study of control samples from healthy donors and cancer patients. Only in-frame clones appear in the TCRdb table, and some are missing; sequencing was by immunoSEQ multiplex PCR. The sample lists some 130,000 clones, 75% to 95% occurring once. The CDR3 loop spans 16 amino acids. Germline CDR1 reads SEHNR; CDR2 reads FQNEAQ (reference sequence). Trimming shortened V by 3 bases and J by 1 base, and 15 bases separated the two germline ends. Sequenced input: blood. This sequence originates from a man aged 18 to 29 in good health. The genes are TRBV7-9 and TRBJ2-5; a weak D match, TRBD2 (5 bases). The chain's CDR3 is CASSLGAGNFQETQYF. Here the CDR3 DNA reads TGTGCCAGCAGCTTGGGAGCCGGCAACTTCCAAGAGACCCAGTACTTC.